A selection of T cell receptor beta chains follows, all from one sample in a study of T cell repertoires in cytomegalovirus infection. Their recognized antigens are unknown. TCRdb recomputed calls from the reads with MiXCR, one row per CDR3 protein. The data show hundreds of thousands of distinct CDR3 sequences, with 32% seen just once and around 12% held by the top ten. The sequences come from cultured CD8+ T cells from PBMCs, collected from culture after CMV antigen stimulation. These TCRs come from a human donor in good health (CMV status not recorded). Some clones in this sample may be carry-over from other donors' samples. CDR3s include the opening cysteine and the closing phenylalanine or tryptophan. D genes are given only for firm matches. The size field is filled for only some rows; it gives once, few, many or a size class.

CDR3 | DNA | J | D | size | V
CASSSFDSNQPQHF | TGTGCCAGCAGTTCCTTTGACAGCAATCAGCCCCAGCATTTT | TRBJ1-5 | NA | many | TRBV6-5
CASRTERDGYTF | TGTGCCAGCCGTACGGAGAGGGACGGCTACACCTTC | TRBJ1-2 | NA | few | TRBV6-1
CASSQWDRRNEKLFF | TGTGCCAGCAGTCAGTGGGACAGACGAAATGAAAAACTGTTTTTT | TRBJ1-4 | TRBD1 | NA | TRBV28
CASSQAASGYQETQYF | TGCGCCAGCAGCCAAGCGGCTAGCGGGTACCAAGAGACCCAGTACTTC | TRBJ2-5 | TRBD2 | NA | TRBV4-1
CASRPRGDYEQYF | TGTGCCAGCAGGCCGAGGGGGGACTACGAGCAGTACTTC | TRBJ2-7 | NA | NA | TRBV12-3/TRBV12-4
CAISGGDLRNNSPLHF | TGTGCCATCAGTGGGGGAGACTTGCGGAATAATTCACCCCTCCACTTT | TRBJ1-6 | NA | NA | TRBV10-3
CASQFTLQGRSYEQYF | TGTGCCAGTCAGTTTACTTTACAGGGACGCTCCTACGAGCAGTACTTC | TRBJ2-7 | NA | many | TRBV28
CASSYRDERYSNQPQHF | TGTGCCAGCAGTTACAGGGACGAGAGATATAGCAATCAGCCCCAGCATTTT | TRBJ1-5 | NA | NA | TRBV6-2/TRBV6-3
CASSSPGVAGGYTGELFF | TGTGCCAGCAGCTCCCCGGGAGTAGCGGGGGGATACACCGGGGAGCTGTTTTTT | TRBJ2-2 | TRBD2 | many | TRBV11-2
CASTHPGPEAFF | TGTGCCAGTACTCACCCTGGCCCTGAAGCTTTCTTT | TRBJ1-1 | NA | NA | TRBV6-1
CSARDGRGYQPQHF | TGCAGTGCTAGAGACGGCAGGGGATATCAGCCCCAGCATTTT | TRBJ1-5 | NA | NA | TRBV20-1
CASSLGTGGYQPQHF | TGTGCCAGCAGCTTAGGGACAGGGGGATATCAGCCCCAGCATTTT | TRBJ1-5 | TRBD1 | few | TRBV7-8
CASSRVWTDSNQPQHF | TGCGCCAGCAGCCGCGTCTGGACAGATAGCAATCAGCCCCAGCATTTT | TRBJ1-5 | NA | NA | TRBV4-1
CASSLVDGSYGYTF | TGTGCCAGCAGCTTAGTAGACGGGAGTTATGGCTACACCTTC | TRBJ1-2 | NA | NA | TRBV7-8
CASRHLGREGNGYTF | TGTGCCAGCAGGCATCTGGGACGGGAGGGGAATGGCTACACCTTC | TRBJ1-2 | NA | NA | TRBV27
CASSQDWEDRLYGYTF | TGTGCCAGCAGCCAAGATTGGGAGGACAGACTCTATGGCTACACCTTC | TRBJ1-2 | NA | NA | TRBV4-1
CASSQESNFGYTF | TGCGCCAGCAGCCAAGAGTCTAACTTTGGCTACACCTTC | TRBJ1-2 | NA | NA | TRBV4-1
CASSLGQGLATEAFF | TGTGCCAGCAGCTTAGGGCAGGGCTTGGCCACTGAAGCTTTCTTT | TRBJ1-1 | NA | few | TRBV7-9
CASSSSKGYNSPLHF | TGTGCCAGCAGCTCGTCGAAGGGGTATAATTCACCCCTCCACTTT | TRBJ1-6 | NA | NA | TRBV13
CASSISGNTEAFF | TGTGCCAGTAGTATCTCTGGGAACACTGAAGCTTTCTTT | TRBJ1-1 | NA | NA | TRBV19
CASSHESMNTEAFF | TGTGCCAGCAGCCACGAATCGATGAACACTGAAGCTTTCTTT | TRBJ1-1 | NA | many | TRBV5-5
CASSEEQGYSNQPQHF | TGTGCCAGCAGCGAAGAACAGGGCTATAGCAATCAGCCCCAGCATTTT | TRBJ1-5 | NA | many | TRBV7-6
CSGSRPGREETQYF | TGCAGTGGCTCTCGACCGGGGCGAGAAGAGACCCAGTACTTC | TRBJ2-5 | NA | NA | TRBV20-1
CASSVAGDGLNSPLHF | TGTGCCAGCAGCGTAGCCGGGGACGGTCTTAATTCACCCCTCCACTTT | TRBJ1-6 | NA | NA | TRBV9
CASRTSGGDYEQYF | TGTGCCAGCAGGACTAGCGGGGGGGATTACGAGCAGTACTTC | TRBJ2-7 | TRBD2 | NA | TRBV6-5
CASVKGDMNTEAFF | TGTGCCAGCGTCAAAGGTGATATGAACACTGAAGCTTTCTTT | TRBJ1-1 | NA | NA | TRBV7-6
CASRVLGGPNADTQYF | TGTGCCAGCAGGGTCCTCGGCGGGCCCAACGCGGATACGCAGTATTTT | TRBJ2-3 | NA | NA | TRBV7-9
CASSPTSGGVDEQFF | TGTGCCAGCAGCCCCACTAGCGGGGGGGTTGATGAGCAGTTCTTC | TRBJ2-1 | TRBD2 | few | TRBV5-6
CASSQEASGGGELFF | TGCGCCAGCAGCCAAGAGGCCAGCGGGGGAGGGGAGCTGTTTTTT | TRBJ2-2 | TRBD2 | NA | TRBV4-1
CASSPQTRPSTDTQYF | TGTGCCAGCAGCCCCCAGACGCGACCGTCCACAGATACGCAGTATTTT | TRBJ2-3 | NA | NA | TRBV5-6
CASSDRPIGSPIYSPLHF | TGTGCCAGCAGTGACCGCCCCATCGGCAGTCCCATTTATTCACCCCTCCACTTT | TRBJ1-6 | NA | few | TRBV6-4
CASSLVAGHFYEQYF | TGTGCCAGCAGCTTAGTAGCGGGCCATTTTTACGAGCAGTACTTC | TRBJ2-7 | TRBD2 | NA | TRBV7-6
CASNLRAGGRFLSETQYF | TGTGCCAGCAACTTACGAGCGGGGGGGCGTTTTTTGTCAGAGACCCAGTACTTC | TRBJ2-5 | TRBD2 | NA | TRBV7-2
CSVPSGGRDNSPLHF | TGCAGTGTTCCTTCAGGGGGTAGGGATAATTCACCCCTCCACTTT | TRBJ1-6 | TRBD1 | few | TRBV20-1
CASSLGFGTDEQFF | TGTGCCAGCAGCTTAGGTTTTGGGACCGACGAGCAGTTCTTC | TRBJ2-1 | NA | few | TRBV11-2
CSARTPQGALNYNEQFF | TGCAGTGCTAGAACTCCTCAGGGGGCTCTAAACTACAATGAGCAGTTCTTC | TRBJ2-1 | TRBD1 | once | TRBV20-1
CASSSARVETQYF | TGTGCCAGTAGCTCCGCGCGGGTGGAGACCCAGTACTTC | TRBJ2-5 | NA | NA | TRBV7-9
CASSPRIGTGNYEQYF | TGTGCCAGCAGCCCTAGGATAGGGACAGGAAACTACGAGCAGTACTTC | TRBJ2-7 | TRBD1 | few | TRBV7-9
CASRGGAGSKTQYF | TGTGCCAGCAGGGGTGGAGCGGGGAGCAAGACCCAGTACTTC | TRBJ2-5 | TRBD2 | NA | TRBV27
CASSLDQLPYEQCF | TGTGCCAGCAGTTTGGATCAACTCCCCTACGAGCAGTGCTTC | TRBJ2-7 | NA | many | TRBV7-8
CASSPSTGDVEEQYF | TGTGCCAGCAGCCCCTCGACAGGCGACGTGGAAGAGCAGTACTTC | TRBJ2-7 | NA | NA | TRBV9
CASSEDGGAHNEQFF | TGTGCCAGCAGTGAAGATGGGGGGGCCCACAATGAGCAGTTCTTC | TRBJ2-1 | NA | few | TRBV6-1
CASSLPDRASGELFF | TGTGCCAGCAGCTTACCCGACAGGGCAAGCGGGGAGCTGTTTTTT | TRBJ2-2 | TRBD1 | NA | TRBV5-4
CASSQDLWATREVSTDTQYF | TGCGCCAGCAGCCAAGATCTATGGGCTACTAGGGAGGTTAGCACAGATACGCAGTATTTT | TRBJ2-3 | NA | NA | TRBV4-3
CASSIDRQGPYNEQFF | TGTGCCAGTAGTATAGATCGGCAGGGCCCGTACAATGAGCAGTTCTTC | TRBJ2-1 | NA | NA | TRBV19
CASISGSSYNEQFF | TGTGCCAGCATATCCGGGAGCTCCTACAATGAGCAGTTCTTC | TRBJ2-1 | NA | many | TRBV12-3/TRBV12-4
CASNGLGLTEAFF | TGTGCCAGCAATGGTTTGGGGCTCACTGAAGCTTTCTTT | TRBJ1-1 | NA | NA | TRBV2
CASSPEPGGPLNYGYTF | TGTGCCAGCTCCCCCGAGCCAGGGGGCCCGTTGAACTATGGCTACACCTTC | TRBJ1-2 | TRBD1 | NA | TRBV18
CASSERGTGSYGYTF | TGTGCCAGCAGTGAACGCGGGACAGGGAGCTATGGCTACACCTTC | TRBJ1-2 | TRBD1 | few | TRBV6-1
CASSLELAGRRDNEQFF | TGTGCCAGCAGCTTAGAACTAGCGGGGCGCAGGGACAATGAGCAGTTCTTC | TRBJ2-1 | TRBD2 | few | TRBV7-6
CASSYTSGWGYTF | TGTGCCAGCAGTTACACCTCAGGGTGGGGCTACACCTTC | TRBJ1-2 | NA | once | TRBV6-5
CASRGDDTEAFF | TGTGCCAGCAGAGGTGACGACACTGAAGCTTTCTTT | TRBJ1-1 | NA | NA | TRBV27
CSVEGLAGGLSYNEQFF | TGCAGCGTTGAAGGACTAGCGGGGGGTCTCAGCTACAATGAGCAGTTCTTC | TRBJ2-1 | TRBD2 | NA | TRBV29-1
CASSWRTGKGTEAFF | TGTGCCAGCAGCTGGCGGACAGGCAAGGGCACTGAAGCTTTCTTT | TRBJ1-1 | TRBD1 | many | TRBV7-8
CASSQSTGGATDEQYF | TGTGCCAGCAGTCAAAGTACAGGGGGCGCGACAGACGAGCAGTACTTC | TRBJ2-7 | TRBD1 | NA | TRBV6-6
CASSLGGERHIQYF | TGTGCCAGCAGCTTAGGAGGGGAGAGGCACATTCAGTACTTC | TRBJ2-4 | NA | many | TRBV7-9
CTSDRQGASGANVLTF | TGTACCAGCGACAGACAGGGGGCGTCTGGGGCCAACGTCCTGACTTTC | TRBJ2-6 | TRBD1 | NA | TRBV7-6